This is a list of T cell receptor beta chains from one sample in a study of shared clonotypes between healthy human individuals. TCRdb keeps only in-frame clones here, not all; method: immunoSEQ multiplex PCR. Of approximately 1.5 million clones in the sample, approximately 98% are singletons; the top ten hold around 0.47%. Sequenced: naive CD4+ T cells sorted from blood. These TCRs come from a man aged 25-45 years in good health. Each CDR3 is given with its conserved first and last residue. Each record gives: J gene, clone size, V gene, D gene, CDR3 protein, CDR3 DNA. The D gene is left open where the match is weak. Part of the rows lack a size; the others show once, few, many or a class for expanded clones.

TRBJ2-7,-,TRBV7-6,TRBD2,CASSLRTSDDEQYF,TGTGCCAGCAGCTTAAGGACTAGCGACGACGAGCAGTACTTC
TRBJ2-1,-,TRBV5-1,TRBD2,CASSSLAGGGSHNEQFF,TGCGCCAGCAGCTCCCTAGCGGGAGGGGGTAGCCACAATGAGCAGTTCTTC
TRBJ1-1,-,TRBV28,-,CASSLTVSTFF,TGTGCCAGCAGCTTGACAGTGAGTACTTTCTTT
TRBJ2-7,once,TRBV6-6,TRBD1,CASSRQGLSYEQYF,TGTGCCAGCAGTCGACAGGGGTTGTCCTACGAGCAGTACTTC
TRBJ2-7,-,TRBV28,-,CASSLGATSSYEQYF,TGTGCCAGCAGTTTAGGGGCGACTAGCTCCTACGAGCAGTACTTC
TRBJ2-1,once,TRBV15,TRBD2,CATSRNRAGVPDNEQFF,TGTGCCACCAGCCGTAACAGAGCGGGAGTTCCCGACAATGAGCAGTTCTTC
TRBJ2-7,-,TRBV28,TRBD2,CASSFLAGGLEEQYF,TGTGCCAGCAGTTTTCTAGCGGGAGGCCTGGAAGAGCAGTACTTC
TRBJ2-3,-,TRBV18,TRBD2,CASSPQTSGLDTQYF,TGTGCCAGCTCACCACAGACTAGCGGTCTAGATACGCAGTATTTT
TRBJ2-3,-,TRBV19,TRBD2,CASSIFAGETDTQYF,TGTGCCAGTAGTATTTTTGCGGGAGAAACAGATACGCAGTATTTT
TRBJ2-1,-,TRBV5-1,TRBD2,CASSPYMASGRAHEQFF,TGCGCCAGCAGCCCATATATGGCTAGCGGGAGGGCCCATGAGCAGTTCTTC
TRBJ2-2,-,TRBV25-1,-,CASSEVGPNTGELFF,TGTGCCAGCAGTGAAGTGGGACCGAACACCGGGGAGCTGTTTTTT
TRBJ2-2,-,TRBV27,-,CASSFSWRKNTGELFF,TGTGCCAGCAGTTTTTCGTGGCGGAAAAACACCGGGGAGCTGTTTTTT
TRBJ2-1,-,TRBV7-2,-,CASSLRAGASNEQFF,TGTGCCAGCAGCTTAAGGGCAGGGGCCTCCAATGAGCAGTTCTTC
TRBJ2-7,-,TRBV7-9,TRBD2,CASSSLAGAYEQYF,TGTGCCAGCAGCTCACTAGCGGGAGCCTACGAGCAGTACTTC
TRBJ1-3,-,TRBV6-1,-,CASSEEGWGVGTGNTIYF,TGTGCCAGCAGTGAAGAGGGTTGGGGAGTGGGTACTGGAAACACCATATATTTT
TRBJ1-5,-,TRBV5-1,-,CASTPLQGSDSNQPQHF,TGCGCCAGCACACCGTTACAGGGATCAGATAGCAATCAGCCCCAGCATTTT
TRBJ2-7,-,TRBV18,TRBD2,CASSPLREASYEQYF,TGTGCCAGCTCACCATTGCGGGAGGCATCCTACGAGCAGTACTTC
TRBJ2-2,-,TRBV28,TRBD2,CASSTMTSSTGELFF,TGTGCCAGCAGTACAATGACTAGCAGCACCGGGGAGCTGTTTTTT
TRBJ1-1,-,TRBV28,-,CASSLDRYTEAFF,TGTGCCAGCAGTCTCGACAGGTACACTGAAGCTTTCTTT
TRBJ2-5,-,TRBV5-4,TRBD2,CASSSTSGQETQYF,TGTGCCAGCAGCTCGACTAGCGGCCAAGAGACCCAGTACTTC
TRBJ2-7,-,TRBV18,TRBD1,CASSPPWGQSYEQYF,TGTGCCAGCTCACCACCGTGGGGACAGAGCTACGAGCAGTACTTC
TRBJ2-1,once,TRBV6-1,TRBD2,CASSPSGIYNEQFF,TGTGCCAGCAGCCCTAGCGGAATATACAATGAGCAGTTCTTC
TRBJ2-3,-,TRBV29-1,-,CSVEGTPTDTQYF,TGCAGCGTTGAAGGGACACCCACAGATACGCAGTATTTT
TRBJ2-5,-,TRBV18,-,CASSPLSANGQETQYF,TGTGCCAGCTCACCCCTATCTGCAAATGGACAAGAGACCCAGTACTTC
TRBJ2-7,-,TRBV18,-,CASSPHQPSSYEQYF,TGTGCCAGCTCACCACACCAGCCCAGCTCCTACGAGCAGTACTTC
TRBJ2-7,-,TRBV6-1,TRBD1,CASLDRGRREQYF,TGTGCCAGCCTTGACAGGGGGCGCCGCGAGCAGTACTTC
TRBJ2-5,-,TRBV5-1,-,CASSPGSGETQYF,TGCGCCAGCAGCCCGGGGTCGGGGGAGACCCAGTACTTC
TRBJ2-1,-,TRBV5-4,TRBD2,CASSLGLAGGDEQFF,TGTGCCAGCAGCTTGGGACTAGCGGGAGGAGATGAGCAGTTCTTC
TRBJ2-1,-,TRBV27,-,CASSFLRSLHNEQFF,TGTGCCAGCAGTTTCCTGCGGTCCTTACACAATGAGCAGTTCTTC
TRBJ2-7,-,TRBV11-3,TRBD1,CASSPRASGGEQYF,TGTGCCAGCAGCCCCAGGGCCTCAGGGGGCGAGCAGTACTTC
TRBJ1-5,-,TRBV7-9,-,CASTAGAGNQPQHF,TGTGCCAGCACCGCCGGGGCAGGCAATCAGCCCCAGCATTTT
TRBJ2-3,-,TRBV5-4,TRBD1,CASSFRGQVTDTQYF,TGTGCCAGCAGCTTCAGGGGGCAAGTTACAGATACGCAGTATTTT
TRBJ2-7,-,TRBV18,-,CASSPLAISYEQYF,TGTGCCAGCTCACCACTAGCGATCTCCTACGAGCAGTACTTC
TRBJ1-3,once,TRBV18,-,CASSPLAPLGGGNTIYF,TGTGCCAGCTCACCATTAGCACCGCTCGGGGGAGGAAACACCATATATTTT
TRBJ2-1,-,TRBV9,-,CASSVGKVGYNEQFF,TGTGCCAGCAGCGTAGGAAAAGTGGGGTACAATGAGCAGTTCTTC
TRBJ1-2,-,TRBV6-1,-,CASSGHRNYGYTF,TGTGCCAGCAGTGGACACCGTAACTATGGCTACACCTTC
TRBJ2-5,-,TRBV30,TRBD2,CAWSALLAGRQETQYF,TGTGCCTGGAGTGCCCTCCTAGCGGGACGGCAAGAGACCCAGTACTTC
TRBJ2-2,-,TRBV5-1,TRBD2,CASSLGLAGVSGELFF,TGCGCCAGCAGCTTAGGGCTAGCGGGAGTTTCCGGGGAGCTGTTTTTT
TRBJ2-1,-,TRBV18,-,CASSPTRTYNEQFF,TGTGCCAGCTCACCGACACGAACCTACAATGAGCAGTTCTTC
TRBJ2-1,-,TRBV6-4,TRBD2,CASSDSIAGGPHEQFF,TGTGCCAGCAGTGACTCCATAGCGGGAGGGCCTCATGAGCAGTTCTTC
TRBJ2-7,-,TRBV7-2,-,CASSFPPASGHYEQYF,TGTGCCAGCAGCTTTCCCCCGGCTTCTGGGCACTACGAGCAGTACTTC
TRBJ2-1,-,TRBV2,-,CASTEGSPYNEQFF,TGTGCCTCCACAGAGGGAAGCCCCTACAATGAGCAGTTCTTC
TRBJ1-2,-,TRBV19,TRBD1,CASSPTGVYGYTF,TGTGCCAGTAGCCCTACAGGGGTCTATGGCTACACCTTC
TRBJ2-3,-,TRBV28,TRBD2,CASSQTSVSDTQYF,TGTGCCAGCAGTCAGACTAGCGTTTCAGATACGCAGTATTTT
TRBJ2-7,-,TRBV11-2,-,CASSINSYEQYF,TGTGCCAGCAGCATCAACTCCTACGAGCAGTACTTC
TRBJ2-2,-,TRBV15,TRBD2,CATSRDVGGGGTGELFF,TGTGCCACCAGCAGAGATGTTGGTGGGGGAGGGACCGGGGAGCTGTTTTTT
TRBJ2-7,-,TRBV18,TRBD2,CASSPPAGANYEQYF,TGTGCCAGCTCACCACCTGCGGGAGCTAACTACGAGCAGTACTTC
TRBJ2-7,-,TRBV4-3,TRBD2,CASSQDSGNSYEQYF,TGCGCCAGCAGCCAAGATAGCGGGAACTCCTACGAGCAGTACTTC